Each of the 17 T cell receptor beta chains below was sequenced from the same sample in a study of Graves' ophthalmopathy and Graves' hyperthyroidism. Using RNA transcripts, the TCR beta CDR3 regions were amplified. Second-round multiplex PCR came after a first-round RT-PCR that employed HTBI primers. MiXCR, run by TCRdb on the multiplex PCR reads, gives a single entry per CDR3 protein. The table has fewer than 400,000 distinct CDR3 sequences, around 18% seen once. The sequenced material came from peripheral blood. All receptors come from a woman younger than 35 with Graves' ophthalmopathy.

This clonotype was seen ten or more times. This chain uses TRBV5-1 with TRBJ1-2; D not resolved. V lost 4 bases, J lost 6 bases, and 19 bases lay in between. Germline-derived CDR1 and CDR2 are SGHRS and YFSETQ. This CDR3 has 15 amino acids. The CDR3 DNA reads as TGCGCCAGCAGCCCGGAGCCGGGAACCCTCGATGGCTACACCTTC. Its protein is CASSPEPGTLDGYTF.

This clonotype appeared many times. The junction shows a germline mismatch at one end, possibly a read error. V is TRBV6-5 and J is TRBJ1-3; TRBD1 is a possible D gene (5 bases). The CDR3 is 14 residues long. The germline V gene encodes CDR1 MNHEY and CDR2 SVGAGI. CDR3 DNA sequence: TGTGCCGGCAGTTCGGAGAGGGGTGGAAACACCATATATTTT. It yields the protein CAGSSERGGNTIYF.

J is TRBJ1-6 and V is TRBV6-1; the D gene is possibly TRBD1 (5 bases). Trimming removed 7 bases from V and 10 bases from J, with 14 bases in between. CDR3 size: 13 residues. Germline V lookup: CDR1 MNHNS, CDR2 SASEGT. The CDR3 DNA sequence: TGTGCCAGCACCGAGGGGAGGGGCTCACCCCTCCACTTT. It is translated as CASTEGRGSPLHF.

In its sample, this clonotype was seen many times. CDR3 residues: CASRPRGATYGYTF. The CDR3 nucleotides read TGTGCCAGTAGGCCCCGCGGCGCAACCTATGGCTACACCTTC. This chain connects TRBV19 to TRBJ1-2; no firm D call. The germline V and J ends were trimmed by 6 bases and 4 bases, with 15 bases remaining between them. Germline-derived CDR1 and CDR2 are LNHDA and SQIVND (reference sequence). The CDR3 is 14 amino acids.

The J gene is TRBJ1-5, the V gene TRBV7-2; TRBD1 is a possible D gene (5 bases). Trimming removed 0 bases from V and 9 bases from J, with 15 bases in between. There are 15 residues in the CDR3. Per the germline V gene, CDR1 is SGHTA and CDR2 is FQGNSA. DNA of the CDR3: TGTGCCAGCAGCTTAGCGGTCGTGGGTCAGGGGCCCCAGCATTTT. Translation: CASSLAVVGQGPQHF.

This clonotype has ten or more counts. This chain connects TRBV11-2 to TRBJ1-5; maybe TRBD1 (5 bases). V was trimmed by 4 bases and J by 7 bases, leaving 14 bases between them. In germline, CDR1 is SGHAT, CDR2 FQNNGV. The CDR3 loop spans 14 amino acids. CDR3: CASSSGATGQPQHF. As DNA, the CDR3 is TGTGCCAGCAGCTCCGGGGCCACAGGACAGCCCCAGCATTTT.

This chain links TRBV5-1 with TRBJ1-2; D gene uncertain. Trimming took off 0 bases at V and 4 bases at J, with 22 bases between the two ends. Germline V gene sequence: CDR1 SGHRS, CDR2 YFSETQ. The CDR3 is 18 amino acids. CDR3 bases: TGCGCCAGCAGCTTGGTAGCGGCAGAATCCTACCTCTTCTATGGCTACACCTTC. Translated: CASSLVAAESYLFYGYTF.

This clonotype was observed many times. The V gene is TRBV5-1, the J gene TRBJ1-1; the match to TRBD1 covers 8 bases. The V gene end was trimmed by 0 bases and the J gene end by 11 bases; junction bases not matched to a gene: 6. The germline V gene encodes CDR1 SGHRS and CDR2 YFSETQ. The CDR3 is made up of 13 amino acids. CDR3 sequence reads: CASSLGVTGEAFF. Written as DNA, the CDR3 is TGCGCCAGCAGCTTGGGGGTGACAGGGGAGGCTTTCTTT.

A few counts support this clonotype. This could be a read error, since a much larger clone is one nucleotide away. DNA of the CDR3: TGTGCCTGGAGTAAGAAATCTGCCATGAACACCGGGGAGCCGTTTTTT. Translating it yields CAWSKKSAMNTGEPFF. V is TRBV30 and J is TRBJ2-2; perhaps TRBD2 as D (5 bases). CDR1 is GTSNPN and CDR2 is SVGIG in the germline V gene (reference sequence). The CDR3 loop spans 16 amino acids. Variable domain in full (rest from reference TRBV30 and TRBJ2-2): SQTIHQWPATLVQPVGSPLSLECTVEGTSNPNLYWYRQAAGRGLQLLFYSVGIGQISSEVPQNLSASRPQDRQFILSSKKLLLSDSGFYLCAWSKKSAMNTGEPFFGEGSRLTVL.

There are many counts of this clonotype. The chain joins TRBV6-1 to TRBJ1-6; 10 bases agree with TRBD1. Germline assignment: CDR1 MNHNS and CDR2 SASEGT. V lost 4 bases and J lost 8; bases outside the gene matches: 5. The CDR3 consists of 15 residues. CDR3 coding DNA: TGTGCCAGCAGTGCGAAGGGGACAGGGGATTCACCCCTCCACTTT. This codes for CASSAKGTGDSPLHF.

At least ten counts were recorded for this clonotype. The chain couples TRBV20-1 to TRBJ2-7, with D uncertain. This CDR3 is 15 amino acids long. CDR1 is DFQATT, CDR2 SNEGSKA, per germline (reference sequence). Trimming removed 3 bases from V and 0 bases from J, with 15 bases in between. CDR3 sequence reads: CSASSFRLSSYEQYF. The CDR3, as DNA: TGCAGTGCTAGTTCCTTCAGATTAAGCTCCTACGAGCAGTACTTC.

In its sample, this clonotype was seen many times. The V call is TRBV27, the J call TRBJ1-5; the D gene is possibly TRBD1 (6 bases). V lost 3 bases and J lost 4, with 13 bases in between. CDR1 is MNHEY, CDR2 SMNVEV, per germline (reference sequence). The CDR3 totals 15 residues. The CDR3 spells CASSFGGLRNQPQHF. The CDR3 DNA is TGTGCCAGCAGTTTCGGGGGGCTACGAAATCAGCCCCAGCATTTT.

This clonotype was recorded many times. The chain combines TRBV12-3 or TRBV12-4 with TRBJ2-4; D is tentatively TRBD1 or TRBD2 (6 bases each). V dropped 5 bases and J dropped 1 base, with 21 bases sitting between them. The CDR3 is 18 residues long. This CDR3 reads CASSTGRLDGWAKNIQYF. The CDR3 DNA follows: TGTGCCAGCAGTACAGGGAGGTTGGACGGTTGGGCCAAAAACATTCAGTACTTC.

This clonotype has a count of ten or more. V usage is TRBV20-1 and J usage is TRBJ2-7, with unresolved D. This CDR3 contains 11 residues. Germline values: CDR1 DFQATT, CDR2 SNEGSKA (reference sequence). Trimming stripped 5 bases from V and 5 bases from J, with 10 bases between. This chain's CDR3 is CSASLGNEQYF. CDR3 sequence (DNA): TGCAGTGCTTCCCTTGGAAACGAGCAGTACTTC.

This clonotype has ten or more counts. The chain uses TRBV10-3 and TRBJ1-3; no reliable D call. V was cut by 3 bases and J by 0 bases, with 3 bases left in between. This CDR3 has 13 amino acids. The germline gives CDR1 ENHRY, CDR2 SYGVKD. CDR3 bases: TGTGCCATCAGTGAACTCTCTGGAAACACCATATATTTT. It encodes CAISELSGNTIYF.

There are many counts of this clonotype. This chain uses TRBV6-5 with TRBJ2-5, with a weak D call TRBD1 (6 bases). The J call may be wrong; the DNA end is better matched by TRBJ2-1. The CDR3 has 13 residues. Germline V gives CDR1 MNHEY, CDR2 SVGAGI. The CDR3 DNA reads TGTGCCAGCAGTTACCTACTAGGGGGTGAGCAGTTCTTC. Translated: CASSYLLGGEQFF.

This clonotype was observed at least ten times. This sequence joins TRBV7-2 and TRBJ1-1; D unresolved. This CDR3 is 13 amino acids long. Germline values: CDR1 SGHTA, CDR2 FQGNSA. V was clipped by 1 base and J by 12 bases, with 15 bases between them. The CDR3, as DNA: TGTGCCAGCAGCTTAGTTCTCGGTGAGAAGACTTTCTTT. The encoded protein is CASSLVLGEKTFF.